This TCR beta chain came from a study of blood T cell repertoires in COVID-19. The wider study: There were acute and convalescent COVID-19 samples, and they came from the United States, Italy and Spain.

Per the original data handling: Cell counts per sample came from amplifying reference gene primers. Sequencing was performed with immunoSEQ multiplex PCR; in TCRdb, only in-frame clones are kept and a portion is missing. V and J calls and clone size come straight from that table; D and trimming were deduced from the DNA. The repertoire holds roughly 190,000 clones, with roughly 90% as singletons. CDR3 length: 14 amino acids. CDR1 MNHEY and CDR2 SVGAGI come from the germline V gene. Trimming shortened V by 10 bases and J by 2 bases, and 15 bases separated the two germline ends. This rearrangement joins TRBV6-5 to TRBJ1-5; no reliable D call. Sequencing input: peripheral blood. The receptor comes from a middle-aged woman who had recovered from COVID-19. CDR3 protein: CATSGEGGNQPQHF. The CDR3 nucleotides read TGTGCCACCTCTGGGGAGGGAGGCAATCAGCCCCAGCATTTT.